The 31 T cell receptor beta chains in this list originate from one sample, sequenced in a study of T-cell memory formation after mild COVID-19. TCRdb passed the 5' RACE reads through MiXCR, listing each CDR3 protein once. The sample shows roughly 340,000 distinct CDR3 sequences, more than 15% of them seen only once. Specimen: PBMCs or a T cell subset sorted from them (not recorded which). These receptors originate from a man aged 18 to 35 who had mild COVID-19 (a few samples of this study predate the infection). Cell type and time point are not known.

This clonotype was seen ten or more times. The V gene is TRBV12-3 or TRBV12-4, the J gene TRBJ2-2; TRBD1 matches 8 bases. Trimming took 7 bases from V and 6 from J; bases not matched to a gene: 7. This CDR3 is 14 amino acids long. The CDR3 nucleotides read TGTGCCAGCACCTGGACAGGGCGGCCCGGGGAGCTGTTTTTT. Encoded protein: CASTWTGRPGELFF.

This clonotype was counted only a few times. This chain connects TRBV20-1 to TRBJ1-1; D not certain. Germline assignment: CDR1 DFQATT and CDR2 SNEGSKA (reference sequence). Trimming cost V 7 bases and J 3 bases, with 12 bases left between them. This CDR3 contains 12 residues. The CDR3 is CSVPRRDTEAFF. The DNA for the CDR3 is TGCAGTGTCCCAAGGCGGGACACTGAAGCTTTCTTT.

CDR3 DNA sequence: TGTGCCAGCAGGTTTACAGGGGGGAATCAGCCCCAGCATTTT. Residues: CASRFTGGNQPQHF. This sequence joins TRBV6-2 or TRBV6-3 and TRBJ1-5; the match to TRBD1 covers 8 bases. The germline CDR1 and CDR2 sequences are MNHEY and SVGEGT. The CDR3 loop spans 14 amino acids. J was trimmed by 4 bases and V by 6 bases; bases with no gene match: 5.

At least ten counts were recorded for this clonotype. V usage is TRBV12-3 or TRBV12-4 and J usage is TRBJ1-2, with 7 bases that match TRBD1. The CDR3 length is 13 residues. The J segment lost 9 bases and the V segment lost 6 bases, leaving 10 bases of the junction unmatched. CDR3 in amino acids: CASSQDRFFRYTF. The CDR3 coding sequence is TGTGCCAGCAGCCAGGACAGGTTTTTCCGCTACACCTTC.

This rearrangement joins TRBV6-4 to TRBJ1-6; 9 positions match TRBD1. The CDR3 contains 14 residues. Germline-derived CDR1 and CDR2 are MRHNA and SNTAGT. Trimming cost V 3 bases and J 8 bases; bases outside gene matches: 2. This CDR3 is CASSETGGDSPLHF. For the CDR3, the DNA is TGTGCCAGCAGTGAGACAGGGGGGGATTCACCCCTCCACTTT.

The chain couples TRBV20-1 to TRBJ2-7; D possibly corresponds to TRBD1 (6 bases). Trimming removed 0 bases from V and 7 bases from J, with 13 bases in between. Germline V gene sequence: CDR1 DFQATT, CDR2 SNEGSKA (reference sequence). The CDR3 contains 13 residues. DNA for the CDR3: TGCAGTGCTAGAGACAGGGGTCCTTGGGAGCAGTACGTC. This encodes CSARDRGPWEQYV.

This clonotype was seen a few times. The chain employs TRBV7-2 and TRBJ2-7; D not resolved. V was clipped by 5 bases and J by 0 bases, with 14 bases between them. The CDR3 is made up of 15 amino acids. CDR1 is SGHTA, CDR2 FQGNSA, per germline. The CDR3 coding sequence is TGTGCCAGCAGCCTTTCGGTGGCGAGCTCCTACGAGCAGTACTTC. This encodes CASSLSVASSYEQYF.

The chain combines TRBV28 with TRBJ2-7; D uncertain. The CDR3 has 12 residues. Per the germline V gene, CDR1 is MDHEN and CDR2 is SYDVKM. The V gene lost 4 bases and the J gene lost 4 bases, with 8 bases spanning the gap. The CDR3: CASSSAGYEQYF. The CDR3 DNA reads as TGTGCCAGCAGTTCTGCAGGATACGAGCAGTACTTC.

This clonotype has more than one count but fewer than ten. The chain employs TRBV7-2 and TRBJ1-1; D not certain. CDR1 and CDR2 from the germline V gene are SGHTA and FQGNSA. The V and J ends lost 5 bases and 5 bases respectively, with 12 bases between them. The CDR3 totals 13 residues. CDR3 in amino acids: CASSPALETEAFF. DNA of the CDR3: TGTGCCAGCAGCCCCGCCCTTGAGACTGAAGCTTTCTTT.

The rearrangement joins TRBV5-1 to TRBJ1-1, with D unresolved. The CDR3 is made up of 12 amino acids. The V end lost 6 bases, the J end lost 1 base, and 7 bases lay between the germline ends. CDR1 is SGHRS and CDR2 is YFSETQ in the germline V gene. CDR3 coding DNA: TGCGCCAGCAAGGATTGGAACACTGAAGCTTTCTTT. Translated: CASKDWNTEAFF.

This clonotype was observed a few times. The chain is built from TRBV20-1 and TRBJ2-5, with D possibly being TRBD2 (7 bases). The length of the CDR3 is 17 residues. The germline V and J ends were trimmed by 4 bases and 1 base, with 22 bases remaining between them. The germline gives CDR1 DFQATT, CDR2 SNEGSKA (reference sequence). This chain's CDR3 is CSAKRGRGDLFQETQYF. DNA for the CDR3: TGCAGTGCTAAGAGGGGGAGGGGGGATCTTTTCCAAGAGACCCAGTACTTC.

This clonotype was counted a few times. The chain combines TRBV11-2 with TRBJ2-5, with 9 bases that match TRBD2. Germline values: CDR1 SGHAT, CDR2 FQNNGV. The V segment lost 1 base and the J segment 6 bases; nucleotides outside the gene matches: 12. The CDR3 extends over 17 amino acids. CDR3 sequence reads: CASSLAGGGGGSKTQYF. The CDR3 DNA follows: TGTGCCAGCAGCTTAGCCGGTGGCGGGGGGGGCTCGAAGACCCAGTACTTC.

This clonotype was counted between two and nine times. Here the CDR3 DNA reads TGCGCCAGCAGCCCGGCCCCCCCGAGATGGACCCAGTACTTC. It encodes CASSPAPPRWTQYF. The chain recombines TRBV5-1 with TRBJ2-5; D uncertain. V was clipped by 4 bases and J by 7 bases, with 17 bases between them. Germline assignment: CDR1 SGHRS and CDR2 YFSETQ. This CDR3 has 14 residues.

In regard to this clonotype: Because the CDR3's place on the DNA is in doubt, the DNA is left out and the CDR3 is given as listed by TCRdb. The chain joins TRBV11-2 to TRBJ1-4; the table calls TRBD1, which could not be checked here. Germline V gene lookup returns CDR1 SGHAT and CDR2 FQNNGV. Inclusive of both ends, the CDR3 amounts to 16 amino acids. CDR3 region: CASSFGLTGRMKNCFF.

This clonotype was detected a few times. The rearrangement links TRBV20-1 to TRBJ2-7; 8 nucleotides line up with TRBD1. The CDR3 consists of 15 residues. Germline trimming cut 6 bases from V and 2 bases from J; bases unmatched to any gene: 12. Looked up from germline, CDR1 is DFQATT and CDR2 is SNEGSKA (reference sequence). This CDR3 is CSAKNSGTGPYEQYF. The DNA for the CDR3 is TGCAGTGCCAAGAATTCCGGGACAGGCCCCTACGAGCAGTACTTC.

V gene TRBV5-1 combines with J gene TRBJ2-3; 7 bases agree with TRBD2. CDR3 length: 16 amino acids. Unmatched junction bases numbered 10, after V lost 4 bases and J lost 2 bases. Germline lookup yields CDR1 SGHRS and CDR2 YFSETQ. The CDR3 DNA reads TGCGCCAGCAGCCGTCCGGAGCGGGGCTCCACAGATACGCAGTATTTT. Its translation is CASSRPERGSTDTQYF.

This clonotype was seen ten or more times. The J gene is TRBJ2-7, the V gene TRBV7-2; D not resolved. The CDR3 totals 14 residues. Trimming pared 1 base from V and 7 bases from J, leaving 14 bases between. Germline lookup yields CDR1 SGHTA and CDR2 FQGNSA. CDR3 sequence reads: CASSLGAGPWEQYV. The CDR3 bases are TGTGCCAGCAGCTTAGGGGCAGGTCCTTGGGAGCAGTACGTC.

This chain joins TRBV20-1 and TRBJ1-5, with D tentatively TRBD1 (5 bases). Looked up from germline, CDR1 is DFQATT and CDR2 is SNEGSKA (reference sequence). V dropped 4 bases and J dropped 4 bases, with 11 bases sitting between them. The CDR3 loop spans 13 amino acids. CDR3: CSATPRGNQPQHF. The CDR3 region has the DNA TGCAGTGCTACCCCGCGGGGGAATCAGCCCCAGCATTTT.

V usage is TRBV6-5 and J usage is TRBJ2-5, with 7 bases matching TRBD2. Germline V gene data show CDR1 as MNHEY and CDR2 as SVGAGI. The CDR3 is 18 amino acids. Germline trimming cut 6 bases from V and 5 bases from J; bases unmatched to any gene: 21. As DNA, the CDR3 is TGTGCCAGCAGCCGCGGAGGGAGCGGGACCTTCGGCCGGGAGACCCAGTACTTC. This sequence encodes CASSRGGSGTFGRETQYF.

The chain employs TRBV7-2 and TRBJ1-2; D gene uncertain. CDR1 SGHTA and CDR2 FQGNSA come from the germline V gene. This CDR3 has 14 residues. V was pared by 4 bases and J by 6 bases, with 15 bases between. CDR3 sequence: CASSSPAPDNGYTF. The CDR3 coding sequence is TGTGCCAGCAGCTCCCCGGCCCCAGACAATGGCTACACCTTC. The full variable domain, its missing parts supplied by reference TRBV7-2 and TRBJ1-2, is GAGVSQSPSNKVTEKGKDVELRCDPISGHTALYWYRQSLGQGLEFLIYFQGNSAPDKSGLPSDRFSAERTGGSVSTLTIQRTQQEDSAVYLCASSSPAPDNGYTFGSGTRLTVV.

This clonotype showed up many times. The CDR3 DNA reads TGTGCCAGCAGCTTACCCGACAGGCTTGGGGGTGGCTACACCTTC. This translates into CASSLPDRLGGGYTF. The chain carries TRBV7-9 and TRBJ1-2; TRBD1 might be the D (6 bases). The CDR3 is 15 amino acids. Looked up from germline, CDR1 is SEHNR and CDR2 is FQNEAQ (reference sequence). Trimming took off 2 bases at V and 7 bases at J, with 17 bases between the two ends.

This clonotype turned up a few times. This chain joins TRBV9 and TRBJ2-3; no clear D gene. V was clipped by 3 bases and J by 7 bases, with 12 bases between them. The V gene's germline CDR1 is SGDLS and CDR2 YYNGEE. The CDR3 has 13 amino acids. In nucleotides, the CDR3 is TGTGCCAGCAGCGAAAGCCCCGACTATACGCAGTATTTT. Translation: CASSESPDYTQYF. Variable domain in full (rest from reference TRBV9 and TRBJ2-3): DSGVTQTPKHLITATGQRVTLRCSPRSGDLSVYWYQQSLDQGLQFLIQYYNGEERAKGNILERFSAQQFPDLHSELNLSSLELGDSALYFCASSESPDYTQYFGPGTRLTVL.

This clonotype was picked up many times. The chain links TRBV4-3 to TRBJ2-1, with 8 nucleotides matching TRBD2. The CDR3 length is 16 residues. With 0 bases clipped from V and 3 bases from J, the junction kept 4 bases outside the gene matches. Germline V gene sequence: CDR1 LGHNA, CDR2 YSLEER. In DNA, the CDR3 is TGCGCCAGCAGCCAAGATGCAAGCGGGGGCTACAATGAGCAGTTCTTC. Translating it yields CASSQDASGGYNEQFF.

The CDR3: CASSPPSAGNTIYF. CDR3 nucleotides: TGTGCCAGCAGTCCCCCCAGCGCTGGAAACACCATATATTTT. V gene TRBV12-3 or TRBV12-4 combines with J gene TRBJ1-3; the D is unclear. Trimming cost V 5 bases and J 2 bases, with 10 bases left between them. The CDR3 spans 14 residues.

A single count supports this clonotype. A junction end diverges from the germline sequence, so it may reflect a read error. CDR3 residues: CASSPPDYQPQHF. CDR3 sequence (DNA): TGTGCAAGCAGTCCTCCAGACTATCAGCCCCAGCATTTT. The chain joins TRBV28 to TRBJ1-5, with D hard to call. Germline assignment: CDR1 MDHEN and CDR2 SYDVKM. The CDR3 has 13 amino acids.

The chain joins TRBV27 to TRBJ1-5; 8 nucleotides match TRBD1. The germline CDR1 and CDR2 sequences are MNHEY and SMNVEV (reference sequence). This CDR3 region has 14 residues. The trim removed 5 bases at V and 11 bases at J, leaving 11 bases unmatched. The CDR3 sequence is CASSVDSYRGAQHF. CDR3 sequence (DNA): TGTGCCAGCAGTGTTGACAGTTACAGGGGGGCCCAGCATTTT.

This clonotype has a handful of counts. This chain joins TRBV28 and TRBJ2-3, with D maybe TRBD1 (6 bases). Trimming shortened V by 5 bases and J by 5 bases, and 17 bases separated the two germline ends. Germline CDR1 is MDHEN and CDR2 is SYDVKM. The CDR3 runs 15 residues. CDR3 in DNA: TGTGCCAGCAGTAGGACAGACAGTCGAGGAGATACGCAGTATTTT. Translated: CASSRTDSRGDTQYF.

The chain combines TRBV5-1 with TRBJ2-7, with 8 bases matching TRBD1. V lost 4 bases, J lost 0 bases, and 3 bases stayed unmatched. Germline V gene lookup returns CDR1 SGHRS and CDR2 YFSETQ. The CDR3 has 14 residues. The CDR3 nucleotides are TGCGCCAGCAGCGTTGACAGGGGCTCCTACGAGCAGTACGTC. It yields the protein CASSVDRGSYEQYV.

The CDR3 coding sequence is TGTGCCAGCAGAGCGGGGGCCGGGGAGACCCAGTACTTC. Translation gives CASRAGAGETQYF. The rearrangement uses TRBV6-6 and TRBJ2-5, with 8 bases that match TRBD2. V shed 6 bases, J shed 5 bases, and the junction held 5 bases outside the gene matches. CDR1 and CDR2 from the germline V gene are MNHNY and SVGAGI (reference sequence). The CDR3 runs to 13 residues.

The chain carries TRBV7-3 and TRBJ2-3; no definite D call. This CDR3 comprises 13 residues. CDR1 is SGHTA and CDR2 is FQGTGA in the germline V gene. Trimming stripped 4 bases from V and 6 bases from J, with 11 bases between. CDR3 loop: CASSSHTRDTQYF. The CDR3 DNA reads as TGTGCCAGCAGCTCTCACACGCGCGATACGCAGTATTTT.

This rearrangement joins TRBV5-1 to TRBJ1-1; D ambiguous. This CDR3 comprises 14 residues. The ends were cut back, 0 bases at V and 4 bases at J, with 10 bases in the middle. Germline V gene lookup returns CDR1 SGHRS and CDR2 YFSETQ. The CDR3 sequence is CASSLALGSTEAFF. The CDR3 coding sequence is TGCGCCAGCAGCTTGGCCCTTGGATCCACTGAAGCTTTCTTT.